This paragraph covers one T cell receptor (beta chain) sequence. The germline gene is not matched at one end of the junction; a read error may be the cause. The sample is drawn from a study of T cell responses to AZD1222 COVID-19 vaccine. Sequencing used immunoSEQ multiplex PCR; TCRdb keeps in-frame clones, though not all of them. The sample contains 100,000 or so clones, 70% to 90% of which appear only once. The germline CDR1 and CDR2 sequences are SGHRS and YFSETQ. The CDR3 is 15 amino acids. The sequencing here drew on peripheral blood, taken on day 0 of AZD1222 vaccination. The clonotype originates from an adult in good health. The chain links TRBV5-1 to TRBJ2-5, with TRBD2 matching over 15 bases. CDR3 sequence (DNA): TGTGCCAGCAGCGCGGGACTAGCGGGAGGAGAGACCCAGTACTTC. Translated: CASSAGLAGGETQYF.